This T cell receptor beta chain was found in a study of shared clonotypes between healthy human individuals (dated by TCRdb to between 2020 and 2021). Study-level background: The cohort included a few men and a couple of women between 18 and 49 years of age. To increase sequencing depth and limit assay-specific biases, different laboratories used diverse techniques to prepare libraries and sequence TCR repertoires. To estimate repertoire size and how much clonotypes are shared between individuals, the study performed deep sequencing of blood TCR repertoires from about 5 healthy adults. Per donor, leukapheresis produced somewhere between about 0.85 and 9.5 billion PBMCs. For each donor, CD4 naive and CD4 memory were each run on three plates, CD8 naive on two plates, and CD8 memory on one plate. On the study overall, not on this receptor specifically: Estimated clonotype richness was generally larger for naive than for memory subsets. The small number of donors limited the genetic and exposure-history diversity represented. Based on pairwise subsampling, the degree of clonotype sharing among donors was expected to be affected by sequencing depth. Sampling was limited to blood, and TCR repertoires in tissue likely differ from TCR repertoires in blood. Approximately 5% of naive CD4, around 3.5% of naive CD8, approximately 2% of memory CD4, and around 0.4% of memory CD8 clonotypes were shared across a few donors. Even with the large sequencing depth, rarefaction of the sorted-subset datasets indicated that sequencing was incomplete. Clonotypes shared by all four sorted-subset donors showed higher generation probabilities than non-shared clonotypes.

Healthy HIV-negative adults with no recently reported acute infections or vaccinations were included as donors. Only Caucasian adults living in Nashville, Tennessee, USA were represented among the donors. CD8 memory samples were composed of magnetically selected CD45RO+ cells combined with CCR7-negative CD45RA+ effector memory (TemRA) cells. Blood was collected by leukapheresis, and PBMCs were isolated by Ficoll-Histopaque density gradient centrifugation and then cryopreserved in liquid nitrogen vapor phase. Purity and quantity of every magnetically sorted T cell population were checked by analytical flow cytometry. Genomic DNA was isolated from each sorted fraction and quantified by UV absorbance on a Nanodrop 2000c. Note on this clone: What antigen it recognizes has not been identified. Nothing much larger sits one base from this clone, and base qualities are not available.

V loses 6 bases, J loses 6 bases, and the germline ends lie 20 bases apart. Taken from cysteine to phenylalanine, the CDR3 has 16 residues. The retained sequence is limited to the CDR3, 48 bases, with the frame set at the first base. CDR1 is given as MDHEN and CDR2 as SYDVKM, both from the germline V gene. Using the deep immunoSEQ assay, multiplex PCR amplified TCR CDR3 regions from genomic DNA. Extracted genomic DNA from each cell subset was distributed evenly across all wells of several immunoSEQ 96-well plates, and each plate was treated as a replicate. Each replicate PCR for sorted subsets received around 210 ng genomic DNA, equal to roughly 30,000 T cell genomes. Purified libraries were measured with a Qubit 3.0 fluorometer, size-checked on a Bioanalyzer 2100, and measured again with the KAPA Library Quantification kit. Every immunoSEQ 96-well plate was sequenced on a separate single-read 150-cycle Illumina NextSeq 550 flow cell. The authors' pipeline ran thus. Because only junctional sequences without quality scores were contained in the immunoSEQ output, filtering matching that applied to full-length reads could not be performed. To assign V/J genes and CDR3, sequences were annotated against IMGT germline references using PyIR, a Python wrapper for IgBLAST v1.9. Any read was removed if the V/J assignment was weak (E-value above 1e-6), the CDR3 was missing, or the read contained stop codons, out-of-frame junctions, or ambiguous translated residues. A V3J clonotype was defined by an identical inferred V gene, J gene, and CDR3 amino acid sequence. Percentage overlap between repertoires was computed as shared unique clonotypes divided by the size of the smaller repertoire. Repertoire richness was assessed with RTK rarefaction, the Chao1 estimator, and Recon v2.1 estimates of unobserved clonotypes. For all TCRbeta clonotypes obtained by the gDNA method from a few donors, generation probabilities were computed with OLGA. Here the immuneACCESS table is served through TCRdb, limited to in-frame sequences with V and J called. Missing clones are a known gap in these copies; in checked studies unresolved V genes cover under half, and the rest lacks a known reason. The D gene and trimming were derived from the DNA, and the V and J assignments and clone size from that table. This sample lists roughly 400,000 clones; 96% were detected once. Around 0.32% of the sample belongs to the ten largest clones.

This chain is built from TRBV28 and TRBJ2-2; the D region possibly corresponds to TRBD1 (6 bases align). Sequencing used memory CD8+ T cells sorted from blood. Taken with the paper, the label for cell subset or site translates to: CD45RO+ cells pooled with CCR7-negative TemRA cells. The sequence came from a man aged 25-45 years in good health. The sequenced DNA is TGTGCCAGCAGGACCCCGGAACAGGGACCCCCCGGGGAGCTGTTTTTT. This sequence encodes CASRTPEQGPPGELFF.